This T cell receptor beta chain came from a study of identical twins. Study results and limitations: The study found that models underestimated out-of-frame TCR alpha sharing in monozygotic twins.

Each CDR3 protein is one row after TCRdb ran MiXCR on the 5' RACE reads. Here the sample spans 450,000 to 650,000 distinct CDR3 sequences, roughly 15% being singletons. This clonotype was picked up many times. What it binds is not known. The CDR3 has 13 residues. The germline V gene has CDR1 LGHDT and CDR2 YNNKEL (reference sequence). The ends were cut back, 4 bases at V and 2 bases at J, with 8 bases in the middle. This same sample was also taken into another study, of yellow fever vaccine responses in identical twins.

The rearrangement links TRBV3-1 to TRBJ2-5; possibly TRBD2 for D (6 bases). The clonotype was recovered from a woman between 18 and 30 years old in good health. Input material: CD4+ T cells sorted from blood. The CDR3 DNA reads as TGTGCCAGCAGCCGGGGAGGACAAGAGACCCAGTACTTC. It is translated as CASSRGGQETQYF.